What follows are 18 T cell receptor beta chains derived from one specimen sequenced in a study of cytomegalovirus exposure and HLA in healthy donors. PCR primers comprised 60 Vbeta and 13 Jbeta primers. Measured with immunoSEQ multiplex PCR; TCRdb has only the in-frame clones, and not every one. The table records 150,000 to 200,000 clones, 60% to 85% of them present only once. Sequencing was carried out using PBMCs. The receptor source for this set is a woman aged 35 to 49 in good health and CMV-seronegative.

This clone appeared a few times. The V and J genes are TRBV12-5 and TRBJ2-2, with D perhaps TRBD2 (5 bases). Germline V gene sequence: CDR1 LGHNT, CDR2 FRNRAP. The V and J ends lost 1 base and 0 bases respectively, with 15 bases between them. This CDR3 has 18 residues. CDR3 DNA sequence: TGTGCTAGTGGTTTGGGCCCCCGAGGACTCGCGAACACCGGGGAGCTGTTTTTT. Its protein product is CASGLGPRGLANTGELFF.

The chain uses TRBV11-3 and TRBJ2-7, with 8 bases lining up with TRBD2. This CDR3 comprises 14 residues. Losses at the gene ends were 5 bases for V and 3 bases for J; bases not matched to a gene: 6. Germline V lookup: CDR1 SGHNT, CDR2 YENEEA. CDR3 region: CASSLLAESYEQYF. The DNA for the CDR3 is TGTGCCAGCAGCCTACTAGCGGAGAGCTACGAGCAGTACTTC.

The gene calls are TRBV4-3 and TRBJ2-1; weak D call: TRBD2 (6 bases). The V gene's germline CDR1 is LGHNA and CDR2 YSLEER. Trimming cost V 0 bases and J 5 bases, with 17 bases left between them. The CDR3 covers 17 residues. In DNA, the CDR3 is TGCGCCAGCAGCCAAGACCGTGCGGCAGGCGGGGACAATGAGCAGTTCTTC. This codes for CASSQDRAAGGDNEQFF.

The CDR3 DNA follows: TGTGCCTGGAAGCTGGGAGTGAGCACAGATACGCAGTATTTT. Encoded protein: CAWKLGVSTDTQYF. The chain combines TRBV30 with TRBJ2-3; maybe TRBD2 (5 bases). Germline loops: CDR1 GTSNPN, CDR2 SVGIG (reference sequence). There are 14 residues in the CDR3. Trimming took off 4 bases at V and 0 bases at J, with 11 bases between the two ends.

V and J are TRBV19 and TRBJ1-2; 10 bases are a match to TRBD1. J lost 1 base, V lost 9 bases, and 2 bases had no gene match. The germline V gene encodes CDR1 LNHDA and CDR2 SQIVND (reference sequence). The CDR3 is 13 residues long. CDR3 DNA: TGTGCCAGCCGGGACAGGGGTAACTATGGCTACACCTTC. Translated: CASRDRGNYGYTF.

V and J are TRBV11-2 and TRBJ2-7; D not certain. The germline gives CDR1 SGHAT, CDR2 FQNNGV. Trimming left V 1 base short and J 4 bases short, with 8 bases between. CDR3 size: 13 residues. The CDR3 DNA follows: TGTGCCAGCAGCTTAGGGCAACAGTACGAGCAGTACGTC. Translated, it gives CASSLGQQYEQYV.

This clone was detected a few times. The V gene is TRBV10-3, the J gene TRBJ1-1; the D is unclear. Germline-derived CDR1 and CDR2 are ENHRY and SYGVKD. V was trimmed by 8 bases and J by 1 base, leaving 8 bases between them. This CDR3 is built from 12 residues. The CDR3 loop reads CAIGLTNTEAFF. Here the CDR3 DNA reads TGTGCCATCGGACTTACGAACACTGAAGCTTTCTTT.

The rearrangement links TRBV19 to TRBJ1-2; the match to TRBD1 covers 8 bases. CDR3 size: 16 residues. Unmatched junction bases numbered 12, after V lost 5 bases and J lost 4 bases. From germline, CDR1 is LNHDA and CDR2 SQIVND (reference sequence). The CDR3 DNA follows: TGTGCCAGTAGTTATGGCAGGGGGCCAGACAGCTATGGCTACACCTTC. Encoded protein: CASSYGRGPDSYGYTF.

This rearrangement joins TRBV19 to TRBJ1-5, with D possibly TRBD1 on 6 matching bases. Trimming shortened V by 1 base and J by 0 bases, and 10 bases separated the two germline ends. The CDR3 has 16 amino acids. Germline V gene data show CDR1 as LNHDA and CDR2 as SQIVND (reference sequence). The CDR3 region has the DNA TGTGCCAGTAGTATAGTCCCAGGGGATAGCAATCAGCCCCAGCATTTT. Residues: CASSIVPGDSNQPQHF.

The rearrangement uses TRBV7-3 and TRBJ2-1; D possibly corresponds to TRBD1 (5 bases). The CDR3 spans 14 residues. The germline gives CDR1 SGHTA, CDR2 FQGTGA. V lost 5 bases and J lost 8, with 16 bases in between. CDR3 nucleotides: TGTGCCAGCAGCGGGGCCGGGTACCCCCATGAGCAGTTCTTC. This translates into CASSGAGYPHEQFF.

The V gene is TRBV7-9, the J gene TRBJ2-7, with a tentative D call TRBD2 (6 bases). The V end was cut by 1 base, the J end by 5 bases, with 12 bases between. CDR1 is SEHNR and CDR2 is FQNEAQ in the germline V gene (reference sequence). The CDR3 runs 14 residues. The CDR3 reads CASSLGIRENEQYV. In DNA, the CDR3 is TGTGCCAGCAGCTTAGGGATTCGGGAGAACGAGCAGTACGTC.

The chain couples TRBV19 to TRBJ2-1; D unresolved. CDR1 LNHDA and CDR2 SQIVND come from the germline V gene (reference sequence). The CDR3 extends over 11 amino acids. The CDR3 is CASQSYNEQFF. The CDR3 nucleotides read TGTGCGTCACAGAGTTACAATGAGCAGTTCTTC. Drawing the rest from reference TRBV19 and TRBJ2-1, the complete variable domain is DGGITQSPKYLFRKEGQNVTLSCEQNLNHDAMYWYRQDPGQGLRLIYYSQIVNDFQKGDIAEGYSVSREKKESFPLTVTSAQKNPTAFYLCASQSYNEQFFGPGTRLTVL.

This clone showed up just once. V and J are TRBV28 and TRBJ1-4; D perhaps matches TRBD1 (5 bases). Germline V gene lookup returns CDR1 MDHEN and CDR2 SYDVKM. The length of the CDR3 is 14 residues. V was clipped by 6 bases and J by 5 bases, with 13 bases between them. The CDR3 loop reads CASSSGGRNEKLFF. The DNA of the CDR3 is TGTGCCAGCAGCTCGGGGGGTCGGAATGAAAAACTGTTTTTT. The full variable domain, in which reference TRBV28 and TRBJ1-4 provide the parts outside the CDR3, is DVKVTQSSRYLVKRTGEKVFLECVQDMDHENMFWYRQDPGLGLRLIYFSYDVKMKEKGDIPEGYSVSREKKERFSLILESASTNQTSMYLCASSSGGRNEKLFFGSGTQLSVL.

The V call is TRBV5-5, the J call TRBJ1-5, with 9 bases identical to TRBD1. With 3 bases clipped from V and 1 base from J, the junction kept 2 bases outside the gene matches. Germline V gives CDR1 SGHKS, CDR2 YYEKEE (reference sequence). The CDR3 has 15 residues. The CDR3 coding sequence is TGTGCCAGCAGCTCCGGACAGGGGAGCAATCAGCCCCAGCATTTT. Translation: CASSSGQGSNQPQHF. Full variable domain (rest looked up from reference TRBV5-5 and TRBJ1-5): DAGVTQSPTHLIKTRGQQVTLRCSPISGHKSVSWYQQVLGQGPQFIFQYYEKEERGRGNFPDRFSARQFPNYSSELNVNALLLGDSALYLCASSSGQGSNQPQHFGDGTRLSIL.

This chain uses TRBV4-3 with TRBJ2-2; 9 positions agree with TRBD1. V trimming: 4 bases; J trimming: 6 bases; junction bases outside the gene matches: 6. This CDR3 has 15 amino acids. Germline assignment: CDR1 LGHNA and CDR2 YSLEER. The CDR3 DNA sequence: TGCGCCAGCAGCCGTAAGGGACAGGGCCCCGGGGAGCTGTTTTTT. It is translated as CASSRKGQGPGELFF.

The chain combines TRBV29-1 with TRBJ2-5; D uncertain. CDR3 length equals 12 residues. Looked up from germline, CDR1 is SQVTM and CDR2 is ANQGSEA. V lost 6 bases, J lost 5 bases, and 13 bases lay in between. CDR3 amino acids: CSVRALGETQYF. As DNA, the CDR3 is TGCAGCGTAAGAGCGCTTGGGGAGACCCAGTACTTC.

The chain has TRBV5-6 and TRBJ1-2; D might be TRBD1 (6 bases). This CDR3 region has 14 residues. Germline loops: CDR1 SGHDT, CDR2 YYEEEE. The V end was cut by 4 bases, the J end by 0 bases, with 10 bases between. CDR3 in DNA: TGTGCCAGCAGCCTCAGGGGAGCTAACTATGGCTACACCTTC. Its translation: CASSLRGANYGYTF. The full variable domain, in which reference TRBV5-6 and TRBJ1-2 provide the parts outside the CDR3, is DAGVTQSPTHLIKTRGQQVTLRCSPKSGHDTVSWYQQALGQGPQFIFQYYEEEERQRGNFPDRFSGHQFPNYSSELNVNALLLGDSALYLCASSLRGANYGYTFGSGTRLTVV.

The chain employs TRBV19 and TRBJ1-2, with D possibly TRBD1 on 5 matching bases. The germline V gene has CDR1 LNHDA and CDR2 SQIVND (reference sequence). Deletions cut 6 bases from V and 4 bases from J, with 12 bases between. The CDR3 is 13 amino acids. CDR3 nucleotides: TGTGCCAGTAGGACGGGGGTCTTCTATGGCTACACCTTC. Protein product: CASRTGVFYGYTF.